These 27 T cell receptor beta chains came from one sample sequenced in a study of Ad26.COV2.S vaccination and SARS-CoV-2 variants. Treatment denoted: around 19 received Ad26.COV2.S at low or high dose, single or two shots; about 5 received placebo; per-sample allocation not given. Sampling occurred on day 63 after the first vaccine or placebo injection. Profiled with immunoSEQ multiplex PCR; TCRdb holds only in-frame clones, not every one. There are around 300,000 clones in the sample; almost 90% occur only once, and 5.5% lies in the top ten. Sequencing used peripheral blood, obtained in a trial of Ad26.COV2.S vaccine versus placebo. The origin of the receptors is a person between 18 and 65 years old who received the Ad26.COV2.S COVID-19 vaccine or a placebo.

The chain is built from TRBV7-6 and TRBJ2-5; D is possibly TRBD2 (6 bases). Looked up from germline, CDR1 is SGHVS and CDR2 is FNYEAQ. The CDR3 covers 14 residues. V was clipped by 2 bases and J by 2 bases, with 9 bases between them. The CDR3 is CASSLLAGQETQYF. CDR3 DNA: TGTGCCAGCAGCTTATTGGCGGGGCAAGAGACCCAGTACTTC.

The V call is TRBV11-2, the J call TRBJ2-7; D gene unclear. CDR1 and CDR2 (germline): SGHAT, FQNNGV. Trimming took 5 bases from V and 1 from J, leaving 9 bases between them. There are 13 residues in the CDR3. The CDR3 DNA reads as TGTGCCAGCAGCCCCGGCCTATCCTACGAGCAGTACGTC. Its translation is CASSPGLSYEQYV.

CDR3 protein: CASSGTGDQPQHF. The CDR3 nucleotides are TGCGCCAGCAGTGGGACAGGGGATCAGCCCCAGCATTTT. The chain has TRBV10-2 and TRBJ1-5; 9 bases agree with TRBD1. The CDR3 has 13 amino acids. CDR1 WSHSY and CDR2 SAAADI come from the germline V gene. Unmatched junction bases numbered 0, after V lost 4 bases and J lost 5 bases.

This chain uses TRBV19 with TRBJ1-2; 9 bases match TRBD1. Germline CDR1 LNHDA, CDR2 SQIVND (reference sequence). V trimming: 3 bases; J trimming: 8 bases; junction bases outside the gene matches: 1. CDR3 size: 12 residues. The CDR3, as DNA: TGTGCCAGTAGTATTACAGGGGGCGGCTACACCTTC. Protein sequence: CASSITGGGYTF.

The V gene is TRBV18, the J gene TRBJ1-5; no reliable D call. Trimming took off 2 bases at V and 2 bases at J, with 13 bases between the two ends. Germline assignment: CDR1 KGHSH and CDR2 LQKENI. The CDR3 runs 16 residues. As DNA, the CDR3 is TGTGCCAGCTCACCAGCTCTACCGTCGGGCAATCAGCCCCAGCATTTT. This codes for CASSPALPSGNQPQHF.

As concerns this clone: Other DNA sequences in this specimen translate into the identical CDR3. The chain couples TRBV19 to TRBJ1-5, with D maybe TRBD1 (6 bases). Germline CDR1 reads LNHDA; CDR2 reads SQIVND (reference sequence). CDR3 length equals 13 residues. V lost 6 bases, J lost 7 bases, and 13 bases lay in between. The CDR3 nucleotides are TGTGCCAGTAGCCTGGAGGGGGGGCAGCCCCAGCATTTT. Protein sequence: CASSLEGGQPQHF.

The chain is built from TRBV5-6 and TRBJ1-2; D unclear. Germline CDR1 and CDR2: SGHDT and YYEEEE. This CDR3 comprises 11 residues. Trimming pared 0 bases from V and 10 bases from J, leaving 7 bases between. The CDR3, as DNA: TGTGCCAGCAGCTTGGTAGGCCTCTACACCTTC. Amino acid sequence: CASSLVGLYTF.

This clone was counted a single time. J is TRBJ2-7 and V is TRBV6-5; 7 positions agree with TRBD2. V was clipped by 2 bases and J by 2 bases; unmatched bases: 6. The CDR3 runs 15 residues. The germline gives CDR1 MNHEY, CDR2 SVGAGI. The CDR3 loop is CASSYGLGGAYEQYV. The CDR3 DNA is TGTGCCAGCAGTTACGGACTGGGAGGGGCCTACGAGCAGTACGTC.

This sequence joins TRBV10-2 and TRBJ1-4; 7 bases line up with TRBD1. CDR1 is WSHSY, CDR2 SAAADI, per germline. V shed 3 bases, J shed 4 bases, and the junction held 2 bases outside the gene matches. CDR3 length: 14 amino acids. CDR3 nucleotides: TGCGCCAGCAGTGACCGGGACAGTAATGAAAAACTGTTTTTT. It is translated as CASSDRDSNEKLFF.

This chain joins TRBV27 and TRBJ2-3; D is tentatively TRBD1 or TRBD2 (5 bases each). The CDR3 runs 15 residues. V lost 11 bases, J lost 1 base, and 19 bases lay in between. Germline CDR1 is MNHEY and CDR2 is SMNVEV (reference sequence). The CDR3: CAVYSGTVGTDTQYF. In nucleotides, the CDR3 is TGTGCCGTCTACTCCGGGACGGTGGGCACAGATACGCAGTATTTT.

The chain employs TRBV5-6 and TRBJ1-5, with D maybe TRBD1 (5 bases). Germline values: CDR1 SGHDT, CDR2 YYEEEE. The V end was cut by 3 bases, the J end by 4 bases, with 8 bases between. The length of the CDR3 is 13 residues. CDR3 bases: TGTGCCAGCAGCTCTCAGGGAAATCAGCCCCAGCATTTT. Amino acid sequence: CASSSQGNQPQHF.

This chain links TRBV11-2 with TRBJ1-1; D is unclear. Germline V gene lookup returns CDR1 SGHAT and CDR2 FQNNGV. Trimming cost V 6 bases and J 0 bases, with 20 bases left between them. The CDR3 has 17 residues. The CDR3 coding sequence is TGTGCCAGCAGGATCCCGGGATTAAGTCGAATGAACACTGAAGCTTTCTTT. Amino acid sequence: CASRIPGLSRMNTEAFF.

The chain uses TRBV7-9 and TRBJ1-1; 8 positions match TRBD1. The CDR3 loop spans 16 amino acids. The ends lost 4 bases at V and 1 base at J; junction bases unmatched: 8. Germline loops: CDR1 SEHNR, CDR2 FQNEAQ (reference sequence). The CDR3 loop reads CASSSGQGSSNTEAFF. The CDR3 region has the DNA TGTGCCAGCAGCTCTGGACAGGGTTCTTCGAACACTGAAGCTTTCTTT.

The rearrangement joins TRBV5-8 to TRBJ2-7, with D possibly matching TRBD1 (6 bases). CDR1 is SGHTS, CDR2 YDEGEE, per germline. This CDR3 is built from 14 residues. Trimming left V 2 bases short and J 3 bases short, with 12 bases between. The CDR3 sequence: CASSFYHRDYEQYF. The CDR3 bases are TGTGCCAGCAGCTTTTATCACAGGGACTACGAGCAGTACTTC.

The V call is TRBV5-4, the J call TRBJ2-5, with D hard to call. The CDR3 runs to 14 residues. Between the trimmed V and J ends, which lost 4 bases and 2 bases, there was a span of 12 bases. The germline CDR1 and CDR2 sequences are SGHNT and YYREEE (reference sequence). For the CDR3, the DNA is TGTGCCAGCAGCCCCGATCCCTTGCAAGAGACCCAGTACTTC. The encoded protein is CASSPDPLQETQYF.

This clone was counted once. CDR3 bases: TGCGCCAGCAGGGGGGCTAGCGGGAACACAGATACGCAGTATTTT. It codes for CASRGASGNTDTQYF. The chain combines TRBV4-1 with TRBJ2-3; TRBD2 matches at 9 bases. The V segment lost 6 bases and the J segment 2 bases; nucleotides outside the gene matches: 6. This CDR3 has 15 amino acids. Germline CDR1 MGHRA, CDR2 YSYEKL.

V gene TRBV3-1 (or the pseudogene TRBV3-2) combines with J gene TRBJ2-7; TRBD2 matches 9 bases. J gave up 9 bases and V 1 base, and 10 bases lay outside the gene matches. This CDR3 has 15 residues. Germline loops: CDR1 LGHDT, CDR2 YNNKEL (reference sequence). In DNA, the CDR3 is TGTGCCAGCAGCCAAGGTCCAGGCAGCGGGGGGACGCAGTACTTC. It encodes CASSQGPGSGGTQYF.

The chain is built from TRBV9 and TRBJ2-5; the D gene could be TRBD1 or TRBD2 (5 bases each). Germline values: CDR1 SGDLS, CDR2 YYNGEE. CDR3 size: 15 residues. With 0 bases removed from V and 5 bases from J, the gap between germline ends came to 14 bases. CDR3 region: CASSVGRGVGETQYF. CDR3 DNA sequence: TGTGCCAGCAGCGTAGGTAGGGGAGTGGGTGAGACCCAGTACTTC.

The V gene is TRBV7-9, the J gene TRBJ1-2, with 10 positions matching TRBD1. This CDR3 has 15 amino acids. Germline values: CDR1 SEHNR, CDR2 FQNEAQ (reference sequence). V trimming: 6 bases; J trimming: 4 bases; junction bases outside the gene matches: 8. The CDR3 loop reads CASSWWDRGGYGYTF. The CDR3, as DNA: TGTGCCAGCAGTTGGTGGGACAGGGGCGGCTATGGCTACACCTTC.

V is TRBV9 and J is TRBJ2-1; D unresolved. V was trimmed by 0 bases and J by 8 bases, leaving 12 bases between them. This CDR3 has 14 residues. Germline CDR1 and CDR2: SGDLS and YYNGEE. CDR3 in DNA: TGTGCCAGCAGCGTAGTTCCGTCAGGAGATGAGCAGTTCTTC. Translated, it gives CASSVVPSGDEQFF.

This chain uses TRBV10-3 with TRBJ2-1, with D perhaps given as TRBD1 or TRBD2 (5 bases each). V was trimmed by 2 bases and J by 6 bases, leaving 23 bases between them. The CDR3 extends over 18 amino acids. Germline-derived CDR1 and CDR2 are ENHRY and SYGVKD. The CDR3: CAISETRSGRLQINEQFF. In DNA, the CDR3 is TGTGCCATCAGTGAGACAAGGTCGGGACGTCTCCAAATCAATGAGCAGTTCTTC.

A note on this clone: Sequence at one end of the junction differs from germline and may be a read error. V gene TRBV3-1 (or the pseudogene TRBV3-2) combines with J gene TRBJ2-5, with D perhaps TRBD1 (5 bases). Germline lookup yields CDR1 LGHDT and CDR2 YNNKEL (reference sequence). This CDR3 is 11 amino acids long. The CDR3 loop reads CASSQPGLTHF. The CDR3 nucleotides are TGTGCCAGCAGCCAACCAGGGCTAACGCACTTC.

The chain carries TRBV5-6 and TRBJ2-6; no reliable D call. Germline-derived CDR1 and CDR2 are SGHDT and YYEEEE. The CDR3 runs to 13 residues. Trimming pared 2 bases from V and 4 bases from J, leaving 4 bases between. The CDR3 here is CASSFSGANVLTF. The CDR3 bases are TGTGCCAGCAGCTTTTCCGGGGCCAACGTCCTGACTTTC. Variable domain in full (rest from reference TRBV5-6 and TRBJ2-6): DAGVTQSPTHLIKTRGQQVTLRCSPKSGHDTVSWYQQALGQGPQFIFQYYEEEERQRGNFPDRFSGHQFPNYSSELNVNALLLGDSALYLCASSFSGANVLTFGAGSRLTVL.

There are a few counts of this clone. The rearrangement uses TRBV19 and TRBJ1-6; TRBD1 might be the D (6 bases). CDR3 length equals 15 residues. CDR1 LNHDA and CDR2 SQIVND come from the germline V gene (reference sequence). The germline V and J ends were trimmed by 7 bases and 1 base, with 11 bases remaining between them. Written as DNA, the CDR3 is TGTGCCAGTACAGGGGCTGGGTCCTATAATTCACCCCTCCACTTT. Translating it yields CASTGAGSYNSPLHF.

V and J are TRBV6-1 and TRBJ1-5; weak D call: TRBD1 (6 bases). The ends were cut back, 1 base at V and 2 bases at J, with 33 bases in the middle. The CDR3 is made up of 23 amino acids. Germline CDR1 and CDR2: MNHNS and SASEGT. CDR3 region: CASSEGSGQGLGGRGNGNQPQHF. The CDR3 region has the DNA TGTGCCAGCAGTGAAGGCTCGGGACAAGGACTGGGGGGTAGAGGAAATGGCAATCAGCCCCAGCATTTT.

This chain uses TRBV9 with TRBJ2-7; TRBD2 might be the D (5 bases). The germline CDR1 and CDR2 sequences are SGDLS and YYNGEE. This CDR3 contains 14 residues. V was shortened by 4 bases and J by 2 bases, with 13 bases between the two germline ends. CDR3 region: CASSFAGVPYEQYF. The CDR3 DNA reads as TGTGCCAGCAGCTTCGCCGGGGTCCCCTACGAGCAGTACTTC.

J is TRBJ2-3 and V is TRBV4-1; D is unclear. The CDR3 is made up of 14 amino acids. Trimming took 2 bases from V and 2 from J, leaving 8 bases between them. Germline V gene sequence: CDR1 MGHRA, CDR2 YSYEKL. This CDR3 reads CASSQSAFTDTQYF. DNA of the CDR3: TGCGCCAGCAGCCAATCAGCCTTCACAGATACGCAGTATTTT.